A selection of T cell receptor beta chains follows, all from one sample in a study of blood T cell repertoires in COVID-19. The data were produced by immunoSEQ multiplex PCR, yet TCRdb's version contains in-frame clones alone and is incomplete. This table has tens of thousands of clones, roughly 85% appearing once. The sample was peripheral blood. These receptors all stem from a human donor in a cohort sampled during active COVID-19. Both conserved end residues are part of each CDR3. Fields, in order: CDR3 protein, CDR3 DNA, V gene, J gene, D gene, clone size. The D gene is left open where the match is weak. Not all rows give a size; the values are once, few, many and, for expanded clones, a class.

CDR3aa: CASSYGTVYEQYF; CDR3nt: TGTGCCAGCAGTTACGGGACAGTCTACGAGCAGTACTTC; v_gene: TRBV6-2/TRBV6-3; j_gene: TRBJ2-7; d_gene: TRBD1; abundance: NA
CDR3aa: CATSRGGLGANEQFF; CDR3nt: TGTGCCACCAGCAGAGGTGGACTAGGTGCAAATGAGCAGTTCTTC; v_gene: TRBV15; j_gene: TRBJ2-1; d_gene: TRBD2; abundance: NA
CDR3aa: CASSLFQYNSPLHF; CDR3nt: TGTGCCAGCAGTTTATTCCAGTATAATTCACCCCTCCACTTT; v_gene: TRBV27; j_gene: TRBJ1-6; d_gene: NA; abundance: NA
CDR3aa: CAWSTWVEGNYGYTF; CDR3nt: TGTGCCTGGAGTACCTGGGTGGAGGGTAACTATGGCTACACCTTC; v_gene: TRBV30; j_gene: TRBJ1-2; d_gene: NA; abundance: NA
CDR3aa: CASGPLVGAGSGRTYNEQFF; CDR3nt: TGTGCCAGCGGGCCTTTGGTTGGGGCGGGTAGCGGGAGGACCTACAATGAGCAGTTCTTC; v_gene: TRBV28; j_gene: TRBJ2-1; d_gene: TRBD2; abundance: NA
CDR3aa: CASSLSFTYEQYF; CDR3nt: TGCGCCAGCAGCTTGTCATTCACCTACGAGCAGTACTTC; v_gene: TRBV5-1; j_gene: TRBJ2-7; d_gene: NA; abundance: NA
CDR3aa: CASSQLLALTMDTQYF; CDR3nt: TGTGCCAGCAGCCAACTTTTAGCTTTAACGATGGATACGCAGTATTTT; v_gene: TRBV3-1/TRBV3-2; j_gene: TRBJ2-3; d_gene: NA; abundance: NA
CDR3aa: CATSEIRELYWTDTQYF; CDR3nt: TGTGCCACCAGTGAAATCCGGGAACTTTATTGGACAGATACGCAGTATTTT; v_gene: TRBV24-1; j_gene: TRBJ2-3; d_gene: NA; abundance: NA
CDR3aa: CASSSGATTNEKLFF; CDR3nt: TGCGCCAGCAGCTCCGGAGCCACAACTAATGAAAAACTGTTTTTT; v_gene: TRBV5-1; j_gene: TRBJ1-4; d_gene: NA; abundance: NA
CDR3aa: CASTETSPDAPLHF; CDR3nt: TGTGCCAGCACTGAGACAAGCCCGGATGCGCCCCTCCACTTT; v_gene: TRBV2; j_gene: TRBJ1-6; d_gene: NA; abundance: NA
CDR3aa: CATSDFGQGTDTQYF; CDR3nt: TGTGCCACCAGTGATTTTGGACAGGGCACAGATACGCAGTATTTT; v_gene: TRBV24-1; j_gene: TRBJ2-3; d_gene: TRBD1; abundance: NA
CDR3aa: CASSLGLGLGAQYF; CDR3nt: TGTGCCAGCAGCTTAGGGCTAGGCCTCGGGGCCCAGTACTTC; v_gene: TRBV7-8; j_gene: TRBJ2-5; d_gene: NA; abundance: NA
CDR3aa: CASSAGQITDTQYF; CDR3nt: TGTGCCAGCAGTGCTGGACAGATCACAGATACGCAGTATTTT; v_gene: TRBV6-4; j_gene: TRBJ2-3; d_gene: NA; abundance: NA
CDR3aa: CATKPFGNRAGYGYTF; CDR3nt: TGTGCCACTAAACCATTCGGAAACAGGGCAGGCTATGGCTACACCTTC; v_gene: TRBV19; j_gene: TRBJ1-2; d_gene: NA; abundance: NA
CDR3aa: CASSVDRADRTSAQDTQYF; CDR3nt: TGTGCCAGCAGCGTTGACCGCGCAGATAGGACTAGCGCCCAAGATACGCAGTATTTT; v_gene: TRBV9; j_gene: TRBJ2-3; d_gene: TRBD2; abundance: NA
CDR3aa: CASSLTSGSRSSYEQYF; CDR3nt: TGTGCCAGCAGCTTGACTAGCGGGAGCCGGAGCTCCTACGAGCAGTACTTC; v_gene: TRBV11-2; j_gene: TRBJ2-7; d_gene: TRBD2; abundance: NA
CDR3aa: CASSQPKLAGGPRGRTGELFF; CDR3nt: TGCGCCAGCAGCCAACCTAAACTAGCGGGAGGGCCACGAGGACGTACCGGGGAGCTGTTTTTT; v_gene: TRBV4-1; j_gene: TRBJ2-2; d_gene: TRBD2; abundance: few
CDR3aa: CASSLGQRAEAFF; CDR3nt: TGTGCCAGCAGTTTGGGGCAGCGAGCTGAAGCTTTCTTT; v_gene: TRBV28; j_gene: TRBJ1-1; d_gene: NA; abundance: NA
CDR3aa: CASSSMPGLAGVDTGELFF; CDR3nt: TGTGCCAGCAGTTCGATGCCGGGACTAGCGGGAGTTGACACCGGGGAGCTGTTTTTT; v_gene: TRBV28; j_gene: TRBJ2-2; d_gene: TRBD2; abundance: once
CDR3aa: CASSHQRERKFF; CDR3nt: TGCGCCAGCAGCCATCAACGGGAGCGCAAGTTCTTC; v_gene: TRBV4-1; j_gene: TRBJ2-1; d_gene: NA; abundance: NA
CDR3aa: CASSQDGERTQYF; CDR3nt: TGTGCCAGCAGCCAAGATGGAGAGAGGACGCAGTATTTT; v_gene: TRBV3-1/TRBV3-2; j_gene: TRBJ2-3; d_gene: NA; abundance: NA
CDR3aa: CSAGPAGEQYF; CDR3nt: TGCAGTGCTGGCCCAGCGGGAGAGCAGTACTTC; v_gene: TRBV20-1; j_gene: TRBJ2-7; d_gene: TRBD2; abundance: NA
CDR3aa: CASGGQNYGYTF; CDR3nt: TGTGCCAGCGGCGGACAGAACTATGGCTACACCTTC; v_gene: TRBV28; j_gene: TRBJ1-2; d_gene: NA; abundance: NA
CDR3aa: CASSQGVGELFF; CDR3nt: TGTGCCAGCAGCCAGGGAGTCGGGGAGCTGTTTTTT; v_gene: TRBV3-1/TRBV3-2; j_gene: TRBJ2-2; d_gene: NA; abundance: NA
CDR3aa: CASSSAQQGSSYNSPLHF; CDR3nt: TGCGCCAGCAGCTCAGCCCAACAGGGGAGCTCCTATAATTCACCCCTCCACTTT; v_gene: TRBV5-1; j_gene: TRBJ1-6; d_gene: TRBD1; abundance: once
CDR3aa: CAWTGRDSAGNTIYF; CDR3nt: TGTGCCTGGACGGGCCGGGACTCTGCTGGAAACACCATATATTTT; v_gene: TRBV30; j_gene: TRBJ1-3; d_gene: NA; abundance: NA
CDR3aa: CASRAGDGDSEQFF; CDR3nt: TGTGCCAGCAGAGCGGGAGATGGGGATAGTGAGCAGTTCTTC; v_gene: TRBV11-3; j_gene: TRBJ2-1; d_gene: TRBD2; abundance: NA
CDR3aa: CASSVGDGRDSYEQYF; CDR3nt: TGTGCCAGCAGCGTAGGGGACGGGAGGGACTCCTACGAGCAGTACTTC; v_gene: TRBV9; j_gene: TRBJ2-7; d_gene: TRBD2; abundance: NA
CDR3aa: CAWGTSGSVDEQFF; CDR3nt: TGTGCCTGGGGGACTAGCGGGAGTGTCGATGAGCAGTTCTTC; v_gene: TRBV30; j_gene: TRBJ2-1; d_gene: TRBD2; abundance: NA
CDR3aa: CATSVDSNYGYTF; CDR3nt: TGTGCCACCAGCGTCGACAGTAACTATGGCTACACCTTC; v_gene: TRBV24-1; j_gene: TRBJ1-2; d_gene: NA; abundance: NA
CDR3aa: CAWSALVSNQPQHF; CDR3nt: TGTGCCTGGAGTGCCCTCGTTAGTAATCAGCCCCAGCATTTT; v_gene: TRBV30; j_gene: TRBJ1-5; d_gene: NA; abundance: NA
CDR3aa: CASSPRRSQETQYF; CDR3nt: TGTGCCAGCAGCCCTCGACGGAGCCAAGAGACCCAGTACTTC; v_gene: TRBV7-9; j_gene: TRBJ2-5; d_gene: NA; abundance: NA
CDR3aa: CASRNSGRAEAGELFF; CDR3nt: TGTGCCAGCAGAAATAGCGGGAGGGCCGAGGCCGGGGAGCTGTTTTTT; v_gene: TRBV9; j_gene: TRBJ2-2; d_gene: TRBD2; abundance: NA
CDR3aa: CASRDLAGSNEQFF; CDR3nt: TGTGCCAGCAGGGATCTAGCGGGTTCCAATGAGCAGTTCTTC; v_gene: TRBV27; j_gene: TRBJ2-1; d_gene: TRBD2; abundance: few
CDR3aa: CATSAAGTGIETQYF; CDR3nt: TGTGCCACCAGTGCCGCTGGGACAGGGATAGAGACCCAGTACTTC; v_gene: TRBV24-1; j_gene: TRBJ2-5; d_gene: TRBD1; abundance: NA
CDR3aa: CASSQSTPPIYEQYF; CDR3nt: TGTGCCAGCAGCCAAAGCACGCCCCCCATCTACGAGCAGTACTTC; v_gene: TRBV3-1/TRBV3-2; j_gene: TRBJ2-7; d_gene: NA; abundance: NA
CDR3aa: CASSFSTDLTRDSSYNEQFF; CDR3nt: TGTGCCAGCAGCTTTTCGACAGACCTGACTAGAGACAGCTCCTACAATGAGCAGTTCTTC; v_gene: TRBV7-8; j_gene: TRBJ2-1; d_gene: NA; abundance: NA
CDR3aa: CASSPSHLAGGLGTDTQYF; CDR3nt: TGTGCCAGTAGCCCGTCTCACCTAGCGGGAGGACTAGGCACAGATACGCAGTATTTT; v_gene: TRBV19; j_gene: TRBJ2-3; d_gene: TRBD2; abundance: NA
CDR3aa: CASSPRAGDNSPLHF; CDR3nt: TGTGCCAGCAGCCCCAGGGCAGGAGATAATTCACCCCTCCACTTT; v_gene: TRBV7-3; j_gene: TRBJ1-6; d_gene: NA; abundance: NA
CDR3aa: CASSLGAANTGELFF; CDR3nt: TGCGCCAGCAGCTTGGGGGCTGCGAACACCGGGGAGCTGTTTTTT; v_gene: TRBV5-1; j_gene: TRBJ2-2; d_gene: NA; abundance: NA
CDR3aa: CASSTSRVGGTNEKLFF; CDR3nt: TGTGCCAGTAGCACGAGTCGTGTAGGGGGCACTAATGAAAAACTGTTTTTT; v_gene: TRBV19; j_gene: TRBJ1-4; d_gene: TRBD1; abundance: NA
CDR3aa: CASSQRAYRDRALNEQFF; CDR3nt: TGTGCCAGCAGCCAGAGGGCTTACAGGGACAGGGCGCTCAATGAGCAGTTCTTC; v_gene: TRBV7-9; j_gene: TRBJ2-1; d_gene: TRBD1; abundance: NA
CDR3aa: CASSIQGPRGQPQHF; CDR3nt: TGTGCCAGTAGTATCCAGGGGCCTAGGGGGCAGCCCCAGCATTTT; v_gene: TRBV19; j_gene: TRBJ1-5; d_gene: NA; abundance: NA
CDR3aa: CASSARLAEYQETQYF; CDR3nt: TGTGCCAGCAGTGCAAGACTAGCGGAATACCAAGAGACCCAGTACTTC; v_gene: TRBV27; j_gene: TRBJ2-5; d_gene: TRBD2; abundance: NA
CDR3aa: CASSSGQGGNTEAFF; CDR3nt: TGTGCCAGCAGCTCGGGACAGGGGGGGAACACTGAAGCTTTCTTT; v_gene: TRBV13; j_gene: TRBJ1-1; d_gene: TRBD1; abundance: NA
CDR3aa: CASSFGGYNSPLHF; CDR3nt: TGTGCCAGCAGCTTCGGGGGCTATAATTCACCCCTCCACTTT; v_gene: TRBV7-9; j_gene: TRBJ1-6; d_gene: NA; abundance: NA
CDR3aa: CASTPQGTDTQYF; CDR3nt: TGTGCCAGCACCCCACAGGGGACAGATACGCAGTATTTT; v_gene: TRBV25-1; j_gene: TRBJ2-3; d_gene: TRBD1; abundance: NA
CDR3aa: CASSPQGWAYTF; CDR3nt: TGTGCCAGCAGTCCGCAGGGTTGGGCCTACACCTTC; v_gene: TRBV6-5; j_gene: TRBJ1-2; d_gene: NA; abundance: once
CDR3aa: CASTEDSEQYF; CDR3nt: TGTGCCAGCACCGAGGACTCCGAGCAGTACTTC; v_gene: TRBV28; j_gene: TRBJ2-7; d_gene: NA; abundance: NA
CDR3aa: CASSLGGGWNEQFF; CDR3nt: TGCGCCAGCAGCTTGGGAGGTGGGTGGAATGAGCAGTTCTTC; v_gene: TRBV5-1; j_gene: TRBJ2-1; d_gene: NA; abundance: NA
CDR3aa: CASSLGSGAPQEQFF; CDR3nt: TGTGCCAGCAGCCTCGGGAGTGGGGCCCCTCAGGAGCAGTTCTTC; v_gene: TRBV27; j_gene: TRBJ2-1; d_gene: NA; abundance: NA
CDR3aa: CASRPSGQDTQYF; CDR3nt: TGTGCCAGCAGACCCAGCGGGCAAGATACGCAGTATTTT; v_gene: TRBV27; j_gene: TRBJ2-3; d_gene: NA; abundance: NA
CDR3aa: CASSPQWQGDTQYF; CDR3nt: TGCGCCAGCAGCCCACAGTGGCAGGGAGATACGCAGTATTTT; v_gene: TRBV4-1; j_gene: TRBJ2-3; d_gene: NA; abundance: NA
CDR3aa: CASSEGAGTGKGYTF; CDR3nt: TGTGCCAGCAGCGAGGGCGCCGGGACAGGGAAAGGCTACACCTTC; v_gene: TRBV9; j_gene: TRBJ1-2; d_gene: TRBD1; abundance: NA